Detailed here is one TCR beta chain. Its antigen is currently not known. Nothing much larger sits one base from this clone, and base qualities are not available. These data originate in a study of cytotoxic CD8 clonotypes in ibrutinib-treated CLL (dated by TCRdb to the early 2020s). Some background on the complete study: In this cohort, approximately 15 patients were treatment-naive and ten to twelve were relapsed/refractory, while roughly 18 had unmutated IGHV. Partial responses were observed in roughly 24 patients and complete responses in 2; after a median follow-up of 68 months, remission was maintained in 14 patients and progression was observed in approximately twelve. Samples at response were collected after a median of about twelve months of treatment, with a range of roughly 6 to 36 months. Samples averaged approximately 260,000 productive templates and approximately 100,000 productive rearrangements. Longitudinal samples were obtainable from about 30% of the 86 participants in the trial. Cryopreserved peripheral blood mononuclear cells were collected at three points: before therapy, at response, and at either sustained remission or disease progression. All remission and progressive disease samples were collected while patients were still receiving ibrutinib. Summary of the overall study and its limitations: At baseline, clonality was higher than in age-matched healthy donors and showed a strong correlation with circulating CD8+ T-cell counts. An increase in clonality was observed at ibrutinib response, with clonality remaining stable during sustained remission and falling back toward baseline at progression. Public clonotypes were found to be uncommon and were observed to contract or remain stable during treatment; the increase in clonality was shown to reflect expansion of private clonotypes at ibrutinib response. Sustained-remission and progressing patients did not have matched sampling times, and lymph node repertoires were not examined.

The meaning of the sample's time point label: approximately twelve months on ibrutinib. For TCR beta library preparation, 1.5 to 2 micrograms of genomic DNA were extracted from the cryopreserved PBMCs. Longitudinal blood samples from CLL patients receiving ibrutinib monotherapy were subjected to high-throughput TCR beta sequencing. The patients were enrolled in a single-center, open-label phase 2 trial of ibrutinib monotherapy. V lost 6 bases and J lost 6 bases; the stretch between them is 15 bases long. The CDR3 numbers 14 residues from cysteine through phenylalanine. The DNA shown is the 42-base CDR3, in frame from base 1. Sequences ENHRY (CDR1) and SYGVKD (CDR2) are obtained from the germline V gene. On a MiSeq, deep resolution sequencing aimed for a depth between 1 in 1 million and 1 in 200,000 T cells, with each clonotype covered 10x on average. TCR beta libraries were generated with the immunoSEQ hsTCRB Kit. The paper's data handling went like this. ImmunoSEQ Data Assistant and ImmunoSEQ Analyzer were used for data analysis, and V, D and J genes were assigned according to IMGT definitions. Clonality, which ranges from 0 to 1, was calculated by subtracting the normalized Shannon entropy of productive rearrangement frequencies from one. Only overrepresented clonotypes making up at least 0.05% of each patient's repertoire were included in the public clonotype analysis. Repertoires from some 14 age-matched healthy donors in immuneACCESS were used as clonality controls. Imported from immuneACCESS, the table was reduced by TCRdb to in-frame sequences with V and J called. These copies leave out some clones; in studies compared against another copy, an unresolved V gene accounts for under half, and the cause of the remainder is not known. V and J calls and clone size are those listed in that table; D and trimming were worked out from the DNA. The sample table shows 150,000 or so clones, and 70% to 85% are seen once. The ten most abundant clones make up 25% to 30% of the sample.

The receptor was derived from a human donor with chronic lymphocytic leukemia. The sequence is built from TRBV10-3 and TRBJ2-1; the D segment is perhaps TRBD1 or TRBD2, each sharing 6 matched bases. This specimen was PBMCs, taken after 12 months of ibrutinib treatment. The sequence in DNA is TGTGCCATCAGGGAAGGGGGGTTTGGCAATGAGCAGTTCTTC. It specifies CAIREGGFGNEQFF.